What follows are 28 T cell receptor beta chains derived from one specimen sequenced in a study of cytomegalovirus exposure and HLA in healthy donors. PCR used 60 Vbeta primers and 13 Jbeta primers. Measured with immunoSEQ multiplex PCR; TCRdb has only the in-frame clones, and not every one. The sample contains approximately 100,000 clones, around three quarters of which appear only once. Sequencing was done on a sample of PBMCs. The origin of the receptors is a woman between 45 and 65 years old in good health and CMV-seropositive.

The genes are TRBV7-9 and TRBJ1-4, with D maybe TRBD1 (6 bases). Per the germline V gene, CDR1 is SEHNR and CDR2 is FQNEAQ (reference sequence). This CDR3 spans 15 amino acids. V was pared by 4 bases and J by 5 bases, with 14 bases between. The CDR3 here is CASSSIRTENEKLFF. The CDR3 DNA reads as TGTGCCAGCAGCTCAATTAGGACAGAGAATGAAAAACTGTTTTTT.

The chain joins TRBV5-1 to TRBJ2-3; 11 bases fit TRBD2. The CDR3 runs 17 residues. Germline V CDR1 and CDR2: SGHRS, YFSETQ. V gave up 0 bases and J gave up 3 bases; unmatched junction bases: 6. The CDR3 region is CASSLVLGLAETDTQYF. CDR3 DNA: TGCGCCAGCAGCTTGGTACTGGGACTAGCGGAGACAGATACGCAGTATTTT.

The chain has TRBV25-1 and TRBJ1-2; D may be TRBD1 (5 bases). Trimming took off 7 bases at V and 4 bases at J, with 7 bases between the two ends. This CDR3 is 11 amino acids long. Looked up from germline, CDR1 is MGHDK and CDR2 is SYGVNS. CDR3 in DNA: TGTGCCAGCACTGACAGCTATGGCTACACCTTC. It yields the protein CASTDSYGYTF.

CDR3 nucleotides: TGTGCCAGCAGCCATGAGACTAACACTGAAGCTTTCTTT. Amino acids: CASSHETNTEAFF. The rearrangement links TRBV14 to TRBJ1-1, with D unclear. V lost 3 bases, J lost 2 bases, and 7 bases lay in between. Per germline, CDR1 SGHDN and CDR2 FVKESK. The CDR3 sequence is 13 residues long.

This clone occurred once. The CDR3 is CASSVGSIPDTQYF. The DNA of the CDR3 is TGTGCCAGCAGTGTTGGGAGCATTCCAGATACGCAGTATTTT. The chain couples TRBV2 to TRBJ2-3; possible D gene TRBD2, 5 bases. Germline V gives CDR1 SNHLY, CDR2 FYNNEI. This CDR3 has 14 residues. V lost 4 bases and J 4 bases, leaving 12 bases between the germline ends.

This clone was picked up one time. The chain uses TRBV15 and TRBJ1-1; D is uncertain. This CDR3 has 16 residues. The germline V and J ends were trimmed by 5 bases and 0 bases, with 16 bases remaining between them. Germline CDR1 reads LNHNV; CDR2 reads YYDKDF (reference sequence). Written as DNA, the CDR3 is TGTGCCACCAGCGCCCGCGTCGGTACGGTGAACACTGAAGCTTTCTTT. It specifies CATSARVGTVNTEAFF.

The gene calls are TRBV5-6 and TRBJ2-6; D is perhaps TRBD1 (6 bases). In germline, CDR1 is SGHDT, CDR2 YYEEEE. CDR3 length: 17 amino acids. The ends were cut back, 2 bases at V and 0 bases at J, with 12 bases in the middle. The CDR3 nucleotides read TGTGCCAGCAGCTTTGGGACATCTTTCTCTGGGGCCAACGTCCTGACTTTC. The encoded protein is CASSFGTSFSGANVLTF.

Details on this clone: Other nucleotide sequences in the sample specify the same CDR3. The rearrangement links TRBV27 to TRBJ1-1; TRBD1 matches at 7 bases. Germline assignment: CDR1 MNHEY and CDR2 SMNVEV (reference sequence). The J segment lost 1 base and the V segment lost 5 bases, leaving 4 bases of the junction unmatched. This CDR3 comprises 14 residues. CDR3: CASSGGTANTEAFF. The CDR3 DNA reads as TGTGCCAGCAGTGGGGGGACAGCGAACACTGAAGCTTTCTTT.

The genes are TRBV18 and TRBJ1-2, with D perhaps matching TRBD1 (6 bases). V was pared by 7 bases and J by 0 bases, with 15 bases between. Per germline, CDR1 KGHSH and CDR2 LQKENI. This CDR3 comprises 15 residues. The CDR3 DNA reads as TGTGCCAGCTTCACTCAACAGGGAGCTAACTATGGCTACACCTTC. This gives the protein CASFTQQGANYGYTF.

The genes are TRBV27 and TRBJ2-2; the match to TRBD2 covers 12 bases. V was pared by 3 bases and J by 5 bases, with 7 bases of the junction left unmatched. Germline V gives CDR1 MNHEY, CDR2 SMNVEV (reference sequence). This CDR3 spans 17 amino acids. The CDR3 loop is CASSLRTSGIITGELFF. For the CDR3, the DNA is TGTGCCAGCAGTTTGAGGACTAGCGGGATCATTACCGGGGAGCTGTTTTTT.

This clone was seen more than once but under ten times. The genes are TRBV7-2 and TRBJ1-1; no clear D. V was pared by 1 base and J by 9 bases, with 9 bases between. The CDR3 length is 12 residues. The germline gives CDR1 SGHTA, CDR2 FQGNSA. The CDR3 DNA is TGTGCCAGCAGCTTAGATACTTCCCAAGCTTTCTTT. Residues: CASSLDTSQAFF.

On this clone itself: A far larger clone is one nucleotide away, so this likely arose from a read error. The chain links TRBV4-1 to TRBJ2-1; 9 nucleotides agree with TRBD1. J gave up 4 bases and V 3 bases, and 13 bases lay outside the gene matches. The CDR3 spans 18 residues. From germline, CDR1 is MGHRA and CDR2 YSYEKL. CDR3 nucleotide sequence: TGCGCCAGCAGCCAGATTGAGTGGACAGGGGAGGTGTACAATGAGCAGTTCTTC. Residues: CASSQIEWTGEVYNEQFF.

V and J are TRBV21-1 and TRBJ1-5; the D call in the table, TRBD1, was not verified against the DNA. TRBV21-1 is labeled a pseudogene. The CDR3 extends over 18 amino acids. For the CDR3, the DNA is TGTGCTCCGAAACCGGACAGGGGGCTCGGGTATGAAAATCAGCCCCAGCATTTT. Protein product: CAPKPDRGLGYENQPQHF.

This clone was counted once. This chain connects TRBV2 to TRBJ2-1, with a tentative D call TRBD2 (6 bases). Looked up from germline, CDR1 is SNHLY and CDR2 is FYNNEI. Trimming took off 2 bases at V and 2 bases at J, with 13 bases between the two ends. This CDR3 region has 16 residues. Written as DNA, the CDR3 is TGTGCCAGCAGTGAATCCCTAGCGCCAACCTACAATGAGCAGTTCTTC. Translation gives CASSESLAPTYNEQFF.

This chain joins TRBV6-1 and TRBJ1-3; D perhaps matches TRBD1 (6 bases). The germline CDR1 and CDR2 sequences are MNHNS and SASEGT. This CDR3 has 16 residues. The V and J ends lost 0 bases and 4 bases respectively, with 13 bases between them. This CDR3 is CASSEASTGIGNTIYF. In DNA form, the CDR3 reads TGTGCCAGCAGTGAAGCCTCTACAGGGATCGGAAACACCATATATTTT.

This CDR3 is CATSTGRGTPYEQYF. The CDR3, as DNA: TGTGCCACCAGCACAGGAAGGGGGACGCCCTACGAGCAGTACTTC. The chain employs TRBV15 and TRBJ2-7; perhaps TRBD1 as D (6 bases). Per the germline V gene, CDR1 is LNHNV and CDR2 is YYDKDF (reference sequence). The CDR3 is made up of 15 amino acids. Trimming cost V 4 bases and J 2 bases, with 15 bases left between them.

The chain is built from TRBV9 and TRBJ2-7; 11 positions match TRBD1. The CDR3 is made up of 15 amino acids. With V trimmed by 3 bases and J by 3 bases, 5 bases remained unmatched. CDR1 and CDR2 (germline): SGDLS, YYNGEE. In DNA form, the CDR3 reads TGTGCCAGCAGCGGAACCGGGACAGGGGGCTACGAGCAGTACTTC. Translated, it gives CASSGTGTGGYEQYF.

The rearrangement links TRBV7-2 to TRBJ1-1, with a weak D call TRBD1 (6 bases). This CDR3 has 17 residues. Germline CDR1 SGHTA, CDR2 FQGNSA. Trimming pared 3 bases from V and 5 bases from J, leaving 22 bases between. The CDR3 is CASSLGGASGRRTEAFF. The CDR3 DNA is TGTGCCAGCAGCTTGGGGGGGGCCTCAGGGAGGAGGACTGAAGCTTTCTTT.

The chain is built from TRBV4-1 and TRBJ1-3; D is ambiguous. CDR1 is MGHRA and CDR2 is YSYEKL in the germline V gene. V dropped 3 bases and J dropped 3 bases, with 21 bases sitting between them. The CDR3 consists of 18 residues. CDR3 sequence (DNA): TGCGCCAGCAGCCACCCGGCAGCGGCGGCCGAGAGTGGAAACACCATATATTTT. Translation: CASSHPAAAAESGNTIYF.

The chain carries TRBV27 and TRBJ1-1; a possible D gene is TRBD1 (6 bases). The CDR3 loop spans 14 amino acids. The germline gives CDR1 MNHEY, CDR2 SMNVEV (reference sequence). V was cut by 3 bases and J by 4 bases, with 12 bases left in between. This CDR3 is CASSLYREGTEAFF. The CDR3, as DNA: TGTGCCAGCAGTTTGTACAGGGAGGGCACTGAAGCTTTCTTT.

The DNA of the CDR3 is TGCGCCAGCAGCTTACTGGGCAATCAGCCCCAGCATTTT. Translated, it gives CASSLLGNQPQHF. The rearrangement links TRBV5-1 to TRBJ1-5; D unresolved. The CDR3 consists of 13 residues. Trimming took off 2 bases at V and 2 bases at J, with 5 bases between the two ends. Germline V gives CDR1 SGHRS, CDR2 YFSETQ.

This clone turned up a few times. V gene TRBV5-6 combines with J gene TRBJ1-2, with D perhaps matching TRBD1 (5 bases). Germline CDR1 and CDR2: SGHDT and YYEEEE. This CDR3 is 11 amino acids long. Trimming shortened V by 0 bases and J by 8 bases, and 5 bases separated the two germline ends. The CDR3, as DNA: TGTGCCAGCAGCTTGGGGGGCGGCTACACCTTC. This translates into CASSLGGGYTF.

This clone appeared a few times. The chain uses TRBV11-2 and TRBJ2-1, with 11 positions matching TRBD2. The CDR3 length is 15 residues. The germline V gene has CDR1 SGHAT and CDR2 FQNNGV. Trimming removed 3 bases from V and 6 bases from J; junction bases left unmatched: 4. DNA for the CDR3: TGTGCCAGCAGCTTCGGGACTAGCGGATCCAATGAGCAGTTCTTC. This codes for CASSFGTSGSNEQFF.

This chain uses TRBV7-9 with TRBJ1-6; 8 positions match TRBD1. The CDR3 has 14 residues. In germline, CDR1 is SEHNR, CDR2 FQNEAQ (reference sequence). With 5 bases clipped from V and 6 bases from J, the junction kept 3 bases outside the gene matches. The CDR3 nucleotides read TGTGCCAGCAGCCCAGGGGGCGGTAATTCACCCCTCCACTTT. This translates into CASSPGGGNSPLHF. The full variable domain, with the rest looked up from reference TRBV7-9 and TRBJ1-6, is DTGVSQNPRHKITKRGQNVTFRCDPISEHNRLYWYRQTLGQGPEFLTYFQNEAQLEKSRLLSDRFSAERPKGSFSTLEIQRTEQGDSAMYLCASSPGGGNSPLHFGNGTRLTVT.

This sequence joins TRBV5-1 and TRBJ1-6; D is unclear. Germline V gene data show CDR1 as SGHRS and CDR2 as YFSETQ. V lost 4 bases and J 14 bases, leaving 22 bases between the germline ends. The CDR3 covers 15 residues. Here the CDR3 reads CASSTGGRGGSALHF. The CDR3 nucleotides are TGCGCCAGCAGCACCGGTGGGCGTGGAGGCTCGGCCCTCCACTTT.

This clone has only a few counts. This rearrangement joins TRBV9 to TRBJ2-2, with D uncertain. The CDR3 is 14 amino acids. V lost 3 bases and J lost 0, with 6 bases in between. Germline V gene sequence: CDR1 SGDLS, CDR2 YYNGEE. The CDR3 region is CASSAKTNTGELFF. The CDR3 nucleotides are TGTGCCAGCAGCGCCAAAACGAACACCGGGGAGCTGTTTTTT.

The genes are TRBV5-1 and TRBJ1-1, with 7 bases matching TRBD1. The junction had 3 bases not matched to a gene; V was cut back by 2 bases and J by 2 bases. Per germline, CDR1 SGHRS and CDR2 YFSETQ. The CDR3 contains 14 residues. In nucleotides, the CDR3 is TGCGCCAGCAGCTTTGGACAGGTTAACACTGAAGCTTTCTTT. Translation: CASSFGQVNTEAFF.

This clone appeared a single time. The chain carries TRBV6-1 and TRBJ1-1; D perhaps matches TRBD1 (5 bases). Germline assignment: CDR1 MNHNS and CDR2 SASEGT. This CDR3 has 16 amino acids. Trimming cost V 2 bases and J 4 bases, with 17 bases left between them. CDR3 residues: CASSEYRFGGSTEAFF. The CDR3 DNA reads TGTGCCAGCAGTGAATACCGTTTCGGGGGTAGCACTGAAGCTTTCTTT.